This passage covers 21 T cell receptor beta chains from one sample sequenced in a study of OX40 agonist ivuxolimab in advanced cancers. The repertoire was sequenced with immunoSEQ multiplex PCR; TCRdb's copy has only in-frame clones and lacks some. The sample carries tens of thousands of clones, roughly 89% recorded once. Sequences were derived from CD4+ or CD8+ T cells sorted from blood, sampled in a trial of the OX40 agonist ivuxolimab. Receptor source: an adult with an advanced solid tumor such as melanoma, head and neck, liver or kidney cancer.

The chain carries TRBV11-2 and TRBJ2-1, with D possibly TRBD1 on 5 matching bases. Germline V lookup: CDR1 SGHAT, CDR2 FQNNGV. The V end was cut by 2 bases, the J end by 6 bases, with 8 bases between. CDR3 size: 13 residues. The CDR3 sequence: CASSLSRVNEQFF. CDR3 nucleotides: TGTGCCAGCAGCTTAAGCAGGGTCAATGAGCAGTTCTTC.

The chain has TRBV6-5 and TRBJ2-2; D call uncertain. Per the germline V gene, CDR1 is MNHEY and CDR2 is SVGAGI. This CDR3 contains 14 residues. Trimming stripped 3 bases from V and 5 bases from J, with 10 bases between. The CDR3 protein is CASSYSRVTGELFF. CDR3 nucleotides: TGTGCCAGCAGTTATTCCAGAGTTACCGGGGAGCTGTTTTTT.

The J gene is TRBJ2-5, the V gene TRBV27; TRBD2 aligns across 7 bases. The CDR3 has 14 amino acids. With V trimmed by 3 bases and J by 5 bases, 6 bases remained unmatched. Germline lookup yields CDR1 MNHEY and CDR2 SMNVEV (reference sequence). CDR3 bases: TGTGCCAGCAGTTTCGGAGTGGGGGGGGAGACCCAGTACTTC. This encodes CASSFGVGGETQYF.

This clone was seen once. The V gene is TRBV9, the J gene TRBJ2-1; 9 bases agree with TRBD2. V lost 3 bases and J lost 4; bases outside the gene matches: 5. The germline V gene has CDR1 SGDLS and CDR2 YYNGEE. There are 15 residues in the CDR3. Here the CDR3 reads CASSEGTSLYNEQFF. CDR3 bases: TGTGCCAGCAGCGAGGGGACTAGCTTGTACAATGAGCAGTTCTTC.

The V and J genes are TRBV4-1 and TRBJ1-4, with a weak D call TRBD1 (5 bases). Germline CDR1 reads MGHRA; CDR2 reads YSYEKL. Between the trimmed V and J ends, which lost 0 bases and 7 bases, there was a span of 9 bases. The CDR3 contains 14 residues. The CDR3 is CASSQEGAGEKLFF. The CDR3 DNA follows: TGCGCCAGCAGCCAAGAAGGGGCAGGTGAAAAACTGTTTTTT.

The rearrangement uses TRBV10-2 and TRBJ2-5; 7 nucleotides agree with TRBD2. Germline V gene data show CDR1 as WSHSY and CDR2 as SAAADI. The CDR3 contains 16 residues. With V trimmed by 0 bases and J by 4 bases, 8 bases remained unmatched. Here the CDR3 DNA reads TGCGCCAGCAGTGAGTCTGGGCGGGGGTCAAGAGAGACCCAGTACTTC. This translates into CASSESGRGSRETQYF.

The CDR3, as DNA: TGTGCCAGCAGCTTGGACATCGATGGCTACACCTTC. Residues: CASSLDIDGYTF. The V and J genes are TRBV5-4 and TRBJ1-2; D is undetermined. From germline, CDR1 is SGHNT and CDR2 YYREEE (reference sequence). This CDR3 is 12 amino acids long. The V end was cut by 0 bases, the J end by 6 bases, with 6 bases between.

CDR3 coding DNA: TGTGCCAGCAGTTCCCCCCTTTCTAGCGGGAGCTTACCCGCCGAGCAGTACTTC. Its translation is CASSSPLSSGSLPAEQYF. The chain combines TRBV28 with TRBJ2-7; 10 nucleotides align to TRBD2. Germline CDR1 is MDHEN and CDR2 is SYDVKM. The CDR3 has 18 amino acids. The J segment lost 6 bases and the V segment lost 4 bases, leaving 18 bases of the junction unmatched.

The J gene is TRBJ1-6, the V gene TRBV5-1; tentatively, D is TRBD1 (6 bases). The CDR3 extends over 15 amino acids. CDR1 and CDR2 (germline): SGHRS, YFSETQ. The V end lost 4 bases, the J end lost 8 bases, and 16 bases lay between the germline ends. The CDR3 reads CASSPNREFDSPLHF. In DNA form, the CDR3 reads TGCGCCAGCAGCCCCAACAGGGAGTTTGATTCACCCCTCCACTTT.

V usage is TRBV14 and J usage is TRBJ2-1; D gene unclear. Germline V gene sequence: CDR1 SGHDN, CDR2 FVKESK. Deletions cut 0 bases from V and 6 bases from J, with 9 bases between. The CDR3 loop spans 14 amino acids. The CDR3 loop reads CASSQDHPGNEQFF. The DNA for the CDR3 is TGTGCCAGCAGCCAAGATCATCCGGGCAATGAGCAGTTCTTC.

This clone appeared a single time. The V gene is TRBV7-9, the J gene TRBJ1-2; D remains unclear. The length of the CDR3 is 15 residues. Germline V gene data show CDR1 as SEHNR and CDR2 as FQNEAQ (reference sequence). V gave up 1 base and J gave up 1 base, with 10 bases separating them. As DNA, the CDR3 is TGTGCCAGCAGCTTAGTAGCAGGAGTTAACTATGGCTACACCTTC. Translation: CASSLVAGVNYGYTF.

The gene calls are TRBV6-1 and TRBJ2-3; TRBD2 might be the D (6 bases). Trimming cost V 2 bases and J 6 bases, with 15 bases left between them. There are 15 residues in the CDR3. CDR1 and CDR2 (germline): MNHNS, SASEGT. CDR3 bases: TGTGCCAGCAGTGAATGGGACTCAGGATCCGATACGCAGTATTTT. Translating gives CASSEWDSGSDTQYF.

For the CDR3, the DNA is TGCGCCAGCAGCCAAGGTCCACAGGGTGGTGTCTATGGCTACACCTTC. It yields the protein CASSQGPQGGVYGYTF. V gene TRBV4-1 combines with J gene TRBJ1-2, with D perhaps matching TRBD1 (6 bases). Germline CDR1 is MGHRA and CDR2 is YSYEKL. V was shortened by 1 base and J by 4 bases, with 16 bases between the two germline ends. This CDR3 is 16 amino acids long.

The chain combines TRBV4-1 with TRBJ2-1; TRBD2 matches 7 bases. CDR1 is MGHRA, CDR2 YSYEKL, per germline. Losses at the gene ends were 6 bases for V and 4 bases for J; bases not matched to a gene: 9. The CDR3 sequence is 15 residues long. The CDR3 nucleotides are TGCGCCAGCAGGGTTGGCCTAGCGGAGTACAATGAGCAGTTCTTC. As protein: CASRVGLAEYNEQFF.

The V call is TRBV9, the J call TRBJ2-7, with D perhaps being TRBD1 or TRBD2 (5 bases each). The V gene lost 0 bases and the J gene lost 4 bases, with 14 bases spanning the gap. CDR3 size: 15 residues. Germline CDR1 and CDR2: SGDLS and YYNGEE. CDR3 amino acids: CASSVGGAEGYEQYF. CDR3 in DNA: TGTGCCAGCAGCGTAGGGGGCGCCGAGGGGTACGAGCAGTACTTC. Full variable domain (outside the CDR3, taken from reference TRBV9 and TRBJ2-7): DSGVTQTPKHLITATGQRVTLRCSPRSGDLSVYWYQQSLDQGLQFLIQYYNGEERAKGNILERFSAQQFPDLHSELNLSSLELGDSALYFCASSVGGAEGYEQYFGPGTRLTVT.

This clone appeared once. The chain combines TRBV27 with TRBJ2-1; D is unresolved. CDR3 size: 13 residues. Deletions cut 6 bases from V and 10 bases from J, with 16 bases between. Germline assignment: CDR1 MNHEY and CDR2 SMNVEV (reference sequence). The CDR3 nucleotides read TGTGCCAGCAGCCGTACCCGAGGCCCGGAGCAGTTCTTC. Its translation is CASSRTRGPEQFF.

The genes are TRBV6-8 and TRBJ1-1, with D uncertain. CDR1 and CDR2 from the germline V gene are MNHGY and SAAAGT. The CDR3 has 11 amino acids. V lost 10 bases, J lost 2 bases, and 8 bases lay in between. CDR3 protein: CATWENTEAFF. CDR3 bases: TGTGCCACATGGGAAAACACTGAAGCTTTCTTT.

The chain has TRBV11-2 and TRBJ2-7; D is ambiguous. Germline CDR1 is SGHAT and CDR2 is FQNNGV. V lost 0 bases to trimming and J lost 2 bases, with 5 bases between them. This CDR3 comprises 13 residues. For the CDR3, the DNA is TGTGCCAGCAGCTTAGAGCTCACCTACGAGCAGTACTTC. This translates into CASSLELTYEQYF. The full variable domain, completed using reference TRBV11-2 and TRBJ2-7, is EAGVAQSPRYKIIEKRQSVAFWCNPISGHATLYWYQQILGQGPKLLIQFQNNGVVDDSQLPKDRFSAERLKGVDSTLKIQPAKLEDSAVYLCASSLELTYEQYFGPGTRLTVT.

The chain has TRBV7-3 and TRBJ2-2; D gene ambiguous. Germline CDR1 reads SGHTA; CDR2 reads FQGTGA. With 4 bases removed from V and 0 bases from J, the gap between germline ends came to 15 bases. The CDR3 contains 17 residues. Here the CDR3 reads CASSSPLGPTNTGELFF. CDR3 nucleotides: TGTGCCAGCAGCTCCCCGCTAGGACCCACGAACACCGGGGAGCTGTTTTTT.

V is TRBV2 and J is TRBJ2-3; 8 bases match TRBD1. CDR1 SNHLY and CDR2 FYNNEI come from the germline V gene. Trimming removed 7 bases from V and 2 bases from J; junction bases left unmatched: 5. The CDR3 totals 14 residues. This chain's CDR3 is CASIAGGSTDTQYF. CDR3 DNA: TGTGCCAGCATCGCAGGGGGCTCCACAGATACGCAGTATTTT.

This clone was recorded only once. The chain joins TRBV6-6 to TRBJ2-7; TRBD2 matches 12 bases. After removal of 5 bases from V and 2 bases from J, the junction contained 7 bases not matched to a gene. The CDR3 has 16 residues. The germline V gene encodes CDR1 MNHNY and CDR2 SVGAGI (reference sequence). CDR3 amino acids: CASSPTSGSRPYEQYF. The CDR3, as DNA: TGTGCCAGCAGTCCGACTAGCGGGAGTCGCCCCTACGAGCAGTACTTC.